Below, 5 T cell receptor beta chains from the same sample are listed, as sequenced in a study of blood T cell repertoires in COVID-19. Only in-frame clones appear in the TCRdb table, and some are missing; sequencing was by immunoSEQ multiplex PCR. The repertoire holds about 160,000 clones, 87% seen once, with 7% in the top ten. The sequenced sample consisted of PBMCs or T cells enriched from blood (not recorded which). These receptors originate from a woman between 45 and 60 years old who had recovered from COVID-19.

This chain uses TRBV12-3 or TRBV12-4 with TRBJ2-5; the D is unclear. Trimming shortened V by 3 bases and J by 3 bases, and 8 bases separated the two germline ends. The CDR3 contains 13 residues. CDR3 DNA sequence: TGTGCCAGCAGTTTTCAGTTTAAAGAGACCCAGTACTTC. This translates into CASSFQFKETQYF.

This clone was picked up a small number of times. V and J are TRBV7-9 and TRBJ2-2; 7 bases are shared with TRBD1. Trimming removed 5 bases from V and 5 bases from J; junction bases left unmatched: 11. The germline V gene encodes CDR1 SEHNR and CDR2 FQNEAQ (reference sequence). This CDR3 comprises 16 residues. The CDR3 here is CASSEIGTAWTGELFF. CDR3 bases: TGTGCCAGCAGCGAAATCGGGACAGCATGGACCGGGGAGCTGTTTTTT.

This clone was picked up a small number of times. The chain combines TRBV7-2 with TRBJ2-2, with a weak D call TRBD1 (6 bases). Per germline, CDR1 SGHTA and CDR2 FQGNSA. V gave up 3 bases and J gave up 6 bases, with 17 bases separating them. This CDR3 is built from 16 residues. The DNA of the CDR3 is TGTGCCAGCAGCTTTTCTGGTACAGGGAGCGCCGGGGAGCTGTTTTTT. This sequence encodes CASSFSGTGSAGELFF.

The chain employs TRBV5-6 and TRBJ2-1, with 14 bases identical to TRBD2. This CDR3 spans 17 amino acids. With V trimmed by 6 bases and J by 1 base, 6 bases remained unmatched. Germline values: CDR1 SGHDT, CDR2 YYEEEE. For the CDR3, the DNA is TGTGCCAGCATAACCGGGACTAGCGGGAGTTCCTACAATGAGCAGTTCTTC. Residues: CASITGTSGSSYNEQFF.

V usage is TRBV10-1 and J usage is TRBJ2-1; D remains unclear. The CDR3 runs to 15 residues. The germline V gene has CDR1 WNHNN and CDR2 SYGVQD (reference sequence). Trimming stripped 3 bases from V and 5 bases from J, with 14 bases between. The CDR3 DNA sequence: TGCGCCAGCAGTGATGGAGTGGAACCTCACAATGAGCAGTTCTTC. It specifies CASSDGVEPHNEQFF.